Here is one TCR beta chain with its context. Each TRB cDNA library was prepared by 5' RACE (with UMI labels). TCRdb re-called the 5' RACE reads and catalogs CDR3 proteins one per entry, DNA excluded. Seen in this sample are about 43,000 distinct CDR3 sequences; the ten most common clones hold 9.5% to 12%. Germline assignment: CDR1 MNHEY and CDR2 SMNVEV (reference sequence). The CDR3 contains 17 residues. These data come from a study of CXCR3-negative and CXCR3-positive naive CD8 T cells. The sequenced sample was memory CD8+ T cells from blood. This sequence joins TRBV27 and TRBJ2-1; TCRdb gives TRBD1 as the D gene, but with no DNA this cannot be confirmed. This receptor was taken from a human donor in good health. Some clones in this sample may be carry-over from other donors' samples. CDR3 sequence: CASTPRKGTGVRNEQFF.